This TCR beta chain was captured by sequencing in a study of OX40 agonist ivuxolimab in advanced cancers. Study-wide context: Ivuxolimab was a fully human IgG2 agonistic monoclonal antibody targeting the costimulatory receptor OX40 (CD134). Intravenous ivuxolimab was administered to patients every 2 weeks at six dose levels: 0.01, 0.1, 0.3, 1.5, 3 and 10 mg/kg. Among the roughly 52 dose-escalation patients, around 19 had hepatocellular carcinoma, roughly 15 melanoma, 9 renal cell carcinoma and 9 head and neck cancer. In the dose-escalation cohort, approximately 80% of patients were male, and the mean age was 60 years with a range of roughly 20 to 79. Prior anti-PD-1, anti-PD-L1 or anti-CTLA-4 therapy was permitted, and checkpoint inhibitors had been received by 30% to 40% of dose-escalation patients. Partial responses occurred in three dose-escalation patients, of whom one had hepatocellular carcinoma and two had cutaneous melanoma. Peripheral TCRbeta sequencing was intended to test whether TCR sequence diversity was altered and clonal T-cell expansion was caused by ivuxolimab. The paper covers the monotherapy dose-escalation part of the phase I ivuxolimab trial, which included N ≈ 52 patients.

The study at large found these results: At doses from 0.1 to 3.0 mg/kg, clonal expansion was seen in both CD4+ and CD8+ blood T cells between baseline and week 6. Low levels of normalized T-cell clonal expansion were also shown by some nonresponding patients. After ivuxolimab, CD8+ T cells had more expanded clones than CD4+ T cells on average. The antigen specificity of the peripheral T cells that underwent clonal expansion was not determined. Partial responders in the 0.1-3.0 mg/kg groups had among the lowest normalized peripheral clonal expansion, especially among CD8+ T cells.

V was cut back by 1 base and J by 0 bases, leaving a gap of 10 bases between them. CDR1 and CDR2 are drawn from the germline V gene: MNHNS, SASEGT. Measured from the cysteine to the phenylalanine, the CDR3 is 16 residues long. Just CDR3 DNA is preserved here, 48 bases in frame from base 1. Comments on this clone: Its specific antigen is unknown. No much larger clone exists at a distance of one base, and base qualities are not known.

For sequencing of the TCRbeta CDR3 region, genomic DNA was extracted from the sorted cells. TCRbeta CDR3 regions were sequenced using the immunoSEQ Assay. In TCRdb, the immuneACCESS table is reduced to in-frame sequences with V and J assigned. These tables do not hold every clone; where another copy was compared, an unresolved V gene accounts for under half, and the others remain unexplained. This sample is represented by 92,000 or so clones; just under 90% of them were singletons. The top ten hold around 7.4% of the sample. Patients with autoimmune disease history or receiving systemic immunosuppression were excluded from the trial. Peripheral blood for TCR sequencing was collected from all dose cohorts at baseline, on cycle 4 day 1, and on cycle 7 day 1. Samples were obtained from an open-label, multicenter, first-in-human phase I dose-escalation trial of ivuxolimab. Adults with locally advanced or metastatic melanoma, renal cell, hepatocellular, or head and neck squamous cell carcinoma were enrolled in the trial. Before TCR sequencing, CD4+ and CD8+ T cells were separately sorted from peripheral blood.

The sequence came from an adult with an advanced solid tumor such as melanoma, head and neck, liver or kidney cancer. The source material was CD4+ or CD8+ T cells sorted from blood, sampled in a trial of the OX40 agonist ivuxolimab. The chain employs TRBV6-1 and TRBJ1-3; the D gene lacks a confident call. The DNA sequence is TGTGCCAGCAGTGAAGGGACGGCCAGCTCTGGAAACACCATATATTTT. Its product reads: CASSEGTASSGNTIYF.